This T cell receptor beta chain was recovered during a study of control samples from healthy donors and cancer patients. The count of this clone is one. V lost 4 bases and J lost 10, with 19 bases in between. Germline lookup yields CDR1 SGHAT and CDR2 FQDESV (reference sequence). This CDR3 spans 14 amino acids. Sequenced by immunoSEQ multiplex PCR; TCRdb stores in-frame clones only, minus some. The table shows about 130,000 clones, with about nine tenths occurring only once. This receptor was obtained from a man aged 18 to 35 in good health. The rearrangement joins TRBV11-1 to TRBJ2-5, with D unclear. The source material was blood. CDR3 in DNA: TGTGCCAGCAGCTCCATTGTACCCCCGAGGAGCCAGTACTTC. Protein sequence: CASSSIVPPRSQYF. The full variable domain, its missing parts supplied by reference TRBV11-1 and TRBJ2-5, is EAEVAQSPRYKITEKSQAVAFWCDPISGHATLYWYRQILGQGPELLVQFQDESVVDDSQLPKDRFSAERLKGVDSTLKIQPAELGDSAMYLCASSSIVPPRSQYFGPGTRLLVL.